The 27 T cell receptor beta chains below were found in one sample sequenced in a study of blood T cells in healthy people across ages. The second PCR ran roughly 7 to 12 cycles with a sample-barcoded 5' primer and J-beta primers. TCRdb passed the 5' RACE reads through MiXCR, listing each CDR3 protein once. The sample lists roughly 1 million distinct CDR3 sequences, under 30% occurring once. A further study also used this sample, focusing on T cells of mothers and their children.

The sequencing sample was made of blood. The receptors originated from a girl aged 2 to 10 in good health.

The CDR3 sequence is CATPVPGDSYNEQFF. As DNA, the CDR3 is TGCGCCACCCCAGTCCCAGGGGATTCCTACAATGAGCAGTTCTTC. The chain recombines TRBV10-2 with TRBJ2-1; a weak D match, TRBD1 (6 bases). The germline V and J ends were trimmed by 10 bases and 1 base, with 17 bases remaining between them. Germline V gives CDR1 WSHSY, CDR2 SAAADI. The CDR3 sequence is 15 residues long.

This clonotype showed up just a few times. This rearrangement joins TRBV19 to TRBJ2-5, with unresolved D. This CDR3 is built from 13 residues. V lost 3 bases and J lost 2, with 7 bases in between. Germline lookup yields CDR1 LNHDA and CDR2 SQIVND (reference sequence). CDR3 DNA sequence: TGTGCCAGTAGTATTGTCCTACAAGAGACCCAGTACTTC. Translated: CASSIVLQETQYF.

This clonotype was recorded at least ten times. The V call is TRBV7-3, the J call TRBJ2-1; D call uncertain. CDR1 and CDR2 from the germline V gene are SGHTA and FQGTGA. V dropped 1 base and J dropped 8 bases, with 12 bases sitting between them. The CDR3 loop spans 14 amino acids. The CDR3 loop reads CASSLRSWDDEQFF. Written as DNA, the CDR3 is TGTGCCAGCAGCTTAAGGAGTTGGGATGATGAGCAGTTCTTC.

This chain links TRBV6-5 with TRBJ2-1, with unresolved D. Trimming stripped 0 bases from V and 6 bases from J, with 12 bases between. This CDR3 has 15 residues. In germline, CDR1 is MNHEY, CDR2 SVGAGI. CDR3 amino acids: CASSYSSELSNEQFF. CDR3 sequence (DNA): TGTGCCAGCAGTTACTCGAGCGAGCTCTCCAATGAGCAGTTCTTC.

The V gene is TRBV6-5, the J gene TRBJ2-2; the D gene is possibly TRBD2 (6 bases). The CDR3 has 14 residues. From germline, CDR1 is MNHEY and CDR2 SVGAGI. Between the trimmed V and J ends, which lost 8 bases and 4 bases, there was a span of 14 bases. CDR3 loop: CASRGGPGTGELFF. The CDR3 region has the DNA TGTGCCAGCCGCGGAGGGCCTGGCACCGGGGAGCTGTTTTTT.

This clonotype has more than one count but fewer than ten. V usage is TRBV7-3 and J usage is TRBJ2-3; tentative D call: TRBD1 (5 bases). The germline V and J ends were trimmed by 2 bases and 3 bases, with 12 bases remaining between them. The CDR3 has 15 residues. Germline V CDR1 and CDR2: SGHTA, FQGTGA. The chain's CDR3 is CASSLSGAPTDTQYF. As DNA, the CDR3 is TGTGCCAGCAGCTTATCTGGGGCCCCTACAGATACGCAGTATTTT.

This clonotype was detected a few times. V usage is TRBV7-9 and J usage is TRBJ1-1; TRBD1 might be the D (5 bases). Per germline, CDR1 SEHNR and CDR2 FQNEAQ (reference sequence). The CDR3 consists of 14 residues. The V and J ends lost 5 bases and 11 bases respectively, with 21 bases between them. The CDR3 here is CASSVGQGGGDAFF. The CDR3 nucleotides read TGTGCCAGCAGCGTGGGCCAAGGTGGGGGGGATGCTTTCTTT.

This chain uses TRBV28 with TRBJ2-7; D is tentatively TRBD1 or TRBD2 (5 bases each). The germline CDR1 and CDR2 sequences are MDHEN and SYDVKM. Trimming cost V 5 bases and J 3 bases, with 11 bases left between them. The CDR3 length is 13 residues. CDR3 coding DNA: TGTGCCAGCAGTCGGGGCCGGCTCTACGAGCAGTACTTC. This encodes CASSRGRLYEQYF.

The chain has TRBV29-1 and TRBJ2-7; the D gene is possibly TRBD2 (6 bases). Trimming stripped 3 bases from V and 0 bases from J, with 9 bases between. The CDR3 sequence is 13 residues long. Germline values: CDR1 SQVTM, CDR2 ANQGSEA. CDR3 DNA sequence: TGCAGCGTTGAGAAGACTAGCTCCTACGAGCAGTACTTC. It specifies CSVEKTSSYEQYF.

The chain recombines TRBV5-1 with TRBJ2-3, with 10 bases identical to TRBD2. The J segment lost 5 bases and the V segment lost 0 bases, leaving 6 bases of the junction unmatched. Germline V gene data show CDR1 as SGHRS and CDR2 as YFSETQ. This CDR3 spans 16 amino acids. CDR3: CASSLESGGARDTQYF. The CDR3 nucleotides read TGCGCCAGCAGCTTGGAAAGCGGGGGGGCCAGAGATACGCAGTATTTT.

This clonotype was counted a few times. The CDR3 loop reads CASSHHGLAGGETQYF. DNA for the CDR3: TGTGCCAGCAGCCACCACGGACTAGCGGGAGGAGAGACCCAGTACTTC. The chain joins TRBV5-5 to TRBJ2-5; 14 nucleotides line up with TRBD2. From germline, CDR1 is SGHKS and CDR2 YYEKEE (reference sequence). J lost 4 bases, V lost 4 bases, and 6 bases had no gene match. The CDR3 runs to 16 residues. Drawing the rest from reference TRBV5-5 and TRBJ2-5, the complete variable domain is DAGVTQSPTHLIKTRGQQVTLRCSPISGHKSVSWYQQVLGQGPQFIFQYYEKEERGRGNFPDRFSARQFPNYSSELNVNALLLGDSALYLCASSHHGLAGGETQYFGPGTRLLVL.

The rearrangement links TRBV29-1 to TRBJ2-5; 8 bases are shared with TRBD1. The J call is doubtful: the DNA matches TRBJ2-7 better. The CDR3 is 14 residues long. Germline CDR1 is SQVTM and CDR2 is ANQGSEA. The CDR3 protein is CSVYLVGQAYEQYF. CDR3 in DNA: TGCAGCGTTTATCTTGTGGGACAGGCCTACGAGCAGTACTTC.

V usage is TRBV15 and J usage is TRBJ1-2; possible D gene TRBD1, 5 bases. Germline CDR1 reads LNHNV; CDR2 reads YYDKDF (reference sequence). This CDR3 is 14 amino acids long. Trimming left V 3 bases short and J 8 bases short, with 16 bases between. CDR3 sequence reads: CATSRRIGAGGYTF. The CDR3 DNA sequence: TGTGCCACCAGCAGGCGAATCGGGGCGGGCGGCTACACCTTC.

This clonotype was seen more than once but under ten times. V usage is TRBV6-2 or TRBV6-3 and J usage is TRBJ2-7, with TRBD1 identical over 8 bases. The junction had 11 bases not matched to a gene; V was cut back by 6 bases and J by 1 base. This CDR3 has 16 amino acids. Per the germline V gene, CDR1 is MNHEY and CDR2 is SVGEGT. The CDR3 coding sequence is TGTGCCAGCAGCAAGGCCGACAGGGGCGAGTCCTACGAGCAGTACTTC. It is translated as CASSKADRGESYEQYF.

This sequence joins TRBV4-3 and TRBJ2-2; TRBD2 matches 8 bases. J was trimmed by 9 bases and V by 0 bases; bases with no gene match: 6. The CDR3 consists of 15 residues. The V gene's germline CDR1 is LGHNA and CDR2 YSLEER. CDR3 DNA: TGCGCCAGCAGCCAAGACGGCGGGGGGCTCCGGGAGCTGTTTTTT. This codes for CASSQDGGGLRELFF.

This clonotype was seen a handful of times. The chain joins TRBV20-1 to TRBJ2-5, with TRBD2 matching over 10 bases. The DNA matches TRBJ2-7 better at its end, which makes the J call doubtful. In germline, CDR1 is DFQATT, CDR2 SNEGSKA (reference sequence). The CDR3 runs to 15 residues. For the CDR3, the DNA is TGCAGTGCTAGAGATGGCGAGACTAGCGGGTACGAGCAGTACTTC. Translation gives CSARDGETSGYEQYF.

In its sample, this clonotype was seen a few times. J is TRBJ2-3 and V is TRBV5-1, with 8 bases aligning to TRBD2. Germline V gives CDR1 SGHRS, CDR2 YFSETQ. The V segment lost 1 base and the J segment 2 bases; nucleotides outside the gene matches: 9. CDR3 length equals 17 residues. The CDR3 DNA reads TGCGCCAGCAGCTTGTCTGGTAGCGGGACCTTCACAGATACGCAGTATTTT. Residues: CASSLSGSGTFTDTQYF. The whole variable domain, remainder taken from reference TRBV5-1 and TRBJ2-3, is KAGVTQTPRYLIKTRGQQVTLSCSPISGHRSVSWYQQTPGQGLQFLFEYFSETQRNKGNFPGRFSGRQFSNSRSEMNVSTLELGDSALYLCASSLSGSGTFTDTQYFGPGTRLTVL.

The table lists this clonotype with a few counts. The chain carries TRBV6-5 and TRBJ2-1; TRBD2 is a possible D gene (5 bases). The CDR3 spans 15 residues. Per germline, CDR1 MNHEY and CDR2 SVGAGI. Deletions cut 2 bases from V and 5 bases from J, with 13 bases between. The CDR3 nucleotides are TGTGCCAGCAGTTACACCGACTACGTCGACAATGAGCAGTTCTTC. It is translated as CASSYTDYVDNEQFF.

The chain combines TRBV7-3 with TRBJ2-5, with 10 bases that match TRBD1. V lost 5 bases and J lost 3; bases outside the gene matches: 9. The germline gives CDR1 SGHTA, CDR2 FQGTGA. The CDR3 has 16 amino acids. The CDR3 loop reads CASSNRDRGGEETQYF. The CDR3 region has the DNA TGTGCCAGCAGCAACCGGGACAGGGGAGGGGAAGAGACCCAGTACTTC.

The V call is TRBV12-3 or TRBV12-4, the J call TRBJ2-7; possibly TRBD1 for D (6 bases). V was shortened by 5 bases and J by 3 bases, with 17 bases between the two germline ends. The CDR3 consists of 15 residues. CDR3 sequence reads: CASSKNRDTRYEQYF. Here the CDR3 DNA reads TGTGCCAGCAGTAAAAACCGGGACACCCGCTACGAGCAGTACTTC.

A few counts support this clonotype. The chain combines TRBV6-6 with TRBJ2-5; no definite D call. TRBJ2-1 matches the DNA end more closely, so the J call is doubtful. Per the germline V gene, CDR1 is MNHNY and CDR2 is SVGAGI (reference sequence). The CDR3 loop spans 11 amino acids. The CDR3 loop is CASSYPSEQFF. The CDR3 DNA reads TGTGCCAGCAGTTACCCTAGTGAGCAGTTCTTC.

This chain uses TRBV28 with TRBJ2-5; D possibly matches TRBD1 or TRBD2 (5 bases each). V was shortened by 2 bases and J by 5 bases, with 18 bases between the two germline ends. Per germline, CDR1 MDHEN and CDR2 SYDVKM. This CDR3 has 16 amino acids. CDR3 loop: CASSLVYASGTETQYF. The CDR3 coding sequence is TGTGCCAGCAGTTTAGTTTACGCGTCGGGGACGGAGACCCAGTACTTC.

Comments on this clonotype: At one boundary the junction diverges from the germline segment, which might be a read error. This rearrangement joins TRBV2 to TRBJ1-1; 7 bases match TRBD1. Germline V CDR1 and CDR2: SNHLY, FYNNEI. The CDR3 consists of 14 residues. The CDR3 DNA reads TGTGCCAGCAGTCCAGGGGGAAAGGACACTGGAGCTTTCTTT. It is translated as CASSPGGKDTGAFF.

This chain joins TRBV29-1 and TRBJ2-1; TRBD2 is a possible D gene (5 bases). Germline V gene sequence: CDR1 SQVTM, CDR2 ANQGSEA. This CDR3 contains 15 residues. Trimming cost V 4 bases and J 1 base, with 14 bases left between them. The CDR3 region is CSVAKDGGSYNEQFF. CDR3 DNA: TGCAGCGTTGCGAAGGATGGAGGATCCTACAATGAGCAGTTCTTC.

The CDR3 bases are TGCGCCAGCAGCCAAGATTATGTCTCGACGGGGCGGGATGGCTACACCTTC. This encodes CASSQDYVSTGRDGYTF. V and J are TRBV4-3 and TRBJ1-2; TRBD1 is a possible D gene (5 bases). V was cut by 0 bases and J by 6 bases, with 20 bases left in between. CDR1 and CDR2 from the germline V gene are LGHNA and YSLEER. The CDR3 is made up of 17 amino acids.

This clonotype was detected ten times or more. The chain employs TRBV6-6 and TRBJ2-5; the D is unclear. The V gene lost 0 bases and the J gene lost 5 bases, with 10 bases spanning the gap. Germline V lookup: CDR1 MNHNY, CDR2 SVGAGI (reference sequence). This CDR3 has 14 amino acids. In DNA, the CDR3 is TGTGCCAGCAGTTACTCGGATGGTGGTGAGACCCAGTACTTC. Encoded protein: CASSYSDGGETQYF.

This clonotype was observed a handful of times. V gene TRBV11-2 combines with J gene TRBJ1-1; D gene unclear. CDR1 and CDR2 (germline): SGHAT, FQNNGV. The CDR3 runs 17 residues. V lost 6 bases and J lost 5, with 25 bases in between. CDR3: CASRPWETDRLGTEAFF. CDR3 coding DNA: TGTGCCAGCAGACCTTGGGAGACTGATCGCCTGGGGACTGAAGCTTTCTTT.